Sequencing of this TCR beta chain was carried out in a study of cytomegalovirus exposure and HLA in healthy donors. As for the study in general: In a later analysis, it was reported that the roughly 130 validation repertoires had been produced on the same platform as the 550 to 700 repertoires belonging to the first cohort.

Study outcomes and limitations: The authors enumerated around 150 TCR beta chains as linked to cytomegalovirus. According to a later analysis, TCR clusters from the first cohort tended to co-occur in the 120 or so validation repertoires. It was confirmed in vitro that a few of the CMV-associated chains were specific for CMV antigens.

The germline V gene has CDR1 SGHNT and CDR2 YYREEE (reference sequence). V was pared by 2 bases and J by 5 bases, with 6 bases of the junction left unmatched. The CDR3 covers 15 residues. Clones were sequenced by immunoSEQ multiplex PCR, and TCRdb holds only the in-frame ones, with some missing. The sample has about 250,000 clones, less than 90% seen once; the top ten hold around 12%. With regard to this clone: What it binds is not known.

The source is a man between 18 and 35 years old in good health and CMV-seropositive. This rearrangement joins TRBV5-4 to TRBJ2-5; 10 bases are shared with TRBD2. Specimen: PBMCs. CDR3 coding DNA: TGTGCCAGCAGCTTCACTAGCGGGGTGGGGGAGACCCAGTACTTC. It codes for CASSFTSGVGETQYF.